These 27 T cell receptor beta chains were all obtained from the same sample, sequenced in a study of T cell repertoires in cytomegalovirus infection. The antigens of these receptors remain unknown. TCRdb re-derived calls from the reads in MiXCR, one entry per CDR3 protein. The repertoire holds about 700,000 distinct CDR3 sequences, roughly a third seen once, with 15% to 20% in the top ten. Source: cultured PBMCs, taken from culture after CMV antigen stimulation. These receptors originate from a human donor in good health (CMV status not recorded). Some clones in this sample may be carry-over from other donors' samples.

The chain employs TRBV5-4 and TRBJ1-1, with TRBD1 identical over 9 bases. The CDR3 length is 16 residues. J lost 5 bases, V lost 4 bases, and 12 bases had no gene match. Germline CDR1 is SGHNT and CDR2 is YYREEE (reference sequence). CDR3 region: CASSPGGQGEGTEAFF. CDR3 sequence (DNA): TGTGCCAGCAGCCCAGGGGGACAGGGAGAGGGAACTGAAGCTTTCTTT.

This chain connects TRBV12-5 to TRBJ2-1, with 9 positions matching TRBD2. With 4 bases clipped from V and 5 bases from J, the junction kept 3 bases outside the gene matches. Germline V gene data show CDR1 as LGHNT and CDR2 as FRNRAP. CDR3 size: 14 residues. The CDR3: CASGWSGGHNEQFF. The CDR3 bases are TGTGCTAGTGGTTGGAGCGGGGGGCACAATGAGCAGTTCTTC.

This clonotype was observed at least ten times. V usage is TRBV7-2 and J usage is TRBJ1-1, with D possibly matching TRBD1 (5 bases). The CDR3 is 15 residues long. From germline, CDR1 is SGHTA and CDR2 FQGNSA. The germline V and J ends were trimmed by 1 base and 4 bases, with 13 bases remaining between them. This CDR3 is CASSLVSGTPTEAFF. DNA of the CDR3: TGTGCCAGCAGCTTAGTCTCGGGGACCCCCACTGAAGCTTTCTTT.

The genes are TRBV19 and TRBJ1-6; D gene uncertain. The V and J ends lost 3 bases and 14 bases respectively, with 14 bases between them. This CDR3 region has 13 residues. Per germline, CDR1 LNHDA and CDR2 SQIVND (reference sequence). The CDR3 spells CASSISGNEALHF. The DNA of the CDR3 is TGTGCCAGTAGTATTTCCGGGAACGAGGCCCTCCACTTT.

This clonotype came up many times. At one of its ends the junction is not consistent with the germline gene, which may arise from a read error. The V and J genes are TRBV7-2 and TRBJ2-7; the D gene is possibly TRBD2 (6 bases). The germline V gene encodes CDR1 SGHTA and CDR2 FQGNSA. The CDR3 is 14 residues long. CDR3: CASSFRLGSHEQYF. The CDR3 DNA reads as TGTGCCAGCAGCTTCCGACTAGGCTCCCACGAGCAGTACTTC.

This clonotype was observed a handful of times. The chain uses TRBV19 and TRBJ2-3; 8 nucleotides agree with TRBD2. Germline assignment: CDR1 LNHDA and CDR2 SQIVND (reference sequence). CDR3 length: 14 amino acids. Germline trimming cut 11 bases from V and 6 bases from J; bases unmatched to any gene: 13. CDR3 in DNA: TGTGCCTCAGGGCCAGCGGGAGTTGTCGATACGCAGTATTTT. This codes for CASGPAGVVDTQYF.

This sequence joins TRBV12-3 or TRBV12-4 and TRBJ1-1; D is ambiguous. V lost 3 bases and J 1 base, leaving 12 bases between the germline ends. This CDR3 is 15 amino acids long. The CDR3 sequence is CASSLAGFANTEAFF. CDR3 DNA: TGTGCCAGCAGTTTGGCAGGTTTTGCGAACACTGAAGCTTTCTTT.

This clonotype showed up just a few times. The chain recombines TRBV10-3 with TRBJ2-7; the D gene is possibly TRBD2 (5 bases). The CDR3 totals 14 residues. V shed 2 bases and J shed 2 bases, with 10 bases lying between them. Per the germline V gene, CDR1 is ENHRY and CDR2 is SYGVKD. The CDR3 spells CAISEDVGAYEQYF. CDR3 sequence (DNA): TGTGCCATCAGTGAGGATGTCGGGGCCTACGAGCAGTACTTC.

The DNA for the CDR3 is TGTGCCAGCAGCTTAACCTCTTCTGCGGGGACCTACGAGCAGTACTTC. This encodes CASSLTSSAGTYEQYF. The chain is built from TRBV7-2 and TRBJ2-7, with TRBD2 as a possible D gene (6 bases). V was pared by 2 bases and J by 2 bases, with 16 bases between. CDR3 length equals 16 residues. The V gene's germline CDR1 is SGHTA and CDR2 FQGNSA. The variable domain in full, with the rest retrieved from reference TRBV7-2 and TRBJ2-7, is GAGVSQSPSNKVTEKGKDVELRCDPISGHTALYWYRQSLGQGLEFLIYFQGNSAPDKSGLPSDRFSAERTGGSVSTLTIQRTQQEDSAVYLCASSLTSSAGTYEQYFGPGTRLTVT.

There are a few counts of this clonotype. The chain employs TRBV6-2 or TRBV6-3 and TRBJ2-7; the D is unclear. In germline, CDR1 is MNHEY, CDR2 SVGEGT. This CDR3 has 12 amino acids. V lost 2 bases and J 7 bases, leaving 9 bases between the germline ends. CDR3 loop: CASSYIIGEQYF. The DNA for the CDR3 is TGTGCCAGCAGTTACATCATCGGGGAGCAGTACTTC.

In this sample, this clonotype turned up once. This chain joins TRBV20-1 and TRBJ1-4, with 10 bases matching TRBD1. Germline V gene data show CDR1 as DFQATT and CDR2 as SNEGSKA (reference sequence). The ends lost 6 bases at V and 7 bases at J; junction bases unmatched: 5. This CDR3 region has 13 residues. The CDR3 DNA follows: TGCAGTGCGAAAGACAGGGGGCTTGAAAAACTGTTTTTT. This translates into CSAKDRGLEKLFF.

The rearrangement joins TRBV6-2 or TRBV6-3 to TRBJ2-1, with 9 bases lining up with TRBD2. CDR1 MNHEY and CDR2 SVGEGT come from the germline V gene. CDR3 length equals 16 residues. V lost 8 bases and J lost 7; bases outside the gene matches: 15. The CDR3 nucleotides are TGTGCCAGCCGCCTACGGGCGGGGGGGCCGGGTAATGAGCAGTTCTTC. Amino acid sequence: CASRLRAGGPGNEQFF.

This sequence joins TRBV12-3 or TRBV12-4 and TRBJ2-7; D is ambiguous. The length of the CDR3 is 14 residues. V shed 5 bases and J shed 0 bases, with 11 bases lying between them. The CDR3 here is CASSVGMSSYEQYF. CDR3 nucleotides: TGTGCCAGCAGTGTAGGAATGAGCTCCTACGAGCAGTACTTC.

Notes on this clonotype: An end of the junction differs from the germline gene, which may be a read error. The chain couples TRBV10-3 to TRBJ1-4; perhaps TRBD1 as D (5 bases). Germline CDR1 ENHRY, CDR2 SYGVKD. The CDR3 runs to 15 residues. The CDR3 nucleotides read TGTGCCATCAGTCCGGACACCTTCAATAATGAAGAACTGTTTTTT. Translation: CAISPDTFNNEELFF.

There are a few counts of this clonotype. Written as DNA, the CDR3 is TGCGCCAGCAGCCAAGCTCCGTGGTTTTTGGAGCAGTTCTTC. Its translation is CASSQAPWFLEQFF. The chain employs TRBV4-1 and TRBJ2-1; D is unclear. Trimming stripped 1 base from V and 10 bases from J, with 14 bases between. Germline assignment: CDR1 MGHRA and CDR2 YSYEKL. There are 14 residues in the CDR3.

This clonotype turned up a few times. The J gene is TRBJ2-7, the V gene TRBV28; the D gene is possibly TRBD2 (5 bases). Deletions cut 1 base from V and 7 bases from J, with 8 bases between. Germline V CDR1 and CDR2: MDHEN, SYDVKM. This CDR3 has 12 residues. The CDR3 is CASSLYRTEQYF. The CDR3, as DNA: TGTGCCAGCAGTTTATACCGGACTGAGCAGTACTTC.

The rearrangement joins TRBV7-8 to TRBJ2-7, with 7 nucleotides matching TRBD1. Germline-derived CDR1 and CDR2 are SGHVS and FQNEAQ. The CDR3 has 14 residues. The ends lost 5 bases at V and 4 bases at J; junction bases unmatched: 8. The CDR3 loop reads CASSPKGAYYEQYF. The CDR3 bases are TGTGCCAGCAGCCCCAAGGGGGCCTATTACGAGCAGTACTTC.

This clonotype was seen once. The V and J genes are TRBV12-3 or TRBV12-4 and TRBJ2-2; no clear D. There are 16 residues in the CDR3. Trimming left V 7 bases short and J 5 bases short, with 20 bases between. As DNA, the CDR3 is TGTGCCAGCACGATGAGGATCTGGGGAAAGACCGGGGAGCTGTTTTTT. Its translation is CASTMRIWGKTGELFF.

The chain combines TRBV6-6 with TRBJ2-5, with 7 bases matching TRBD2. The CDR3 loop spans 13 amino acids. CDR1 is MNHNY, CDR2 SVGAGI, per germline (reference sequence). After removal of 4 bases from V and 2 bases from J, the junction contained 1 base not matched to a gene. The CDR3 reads CASSWREQETQYF. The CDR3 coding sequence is TGTGCCAGCAGTTGGCGGGAGCAAGAGACCCAGTACTTC.

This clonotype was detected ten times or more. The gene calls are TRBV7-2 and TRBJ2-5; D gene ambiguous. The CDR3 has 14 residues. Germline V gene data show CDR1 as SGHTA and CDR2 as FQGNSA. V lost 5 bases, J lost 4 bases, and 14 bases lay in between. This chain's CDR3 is CASSPSPPPETQYF. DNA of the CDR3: TGTGCCAGCAGCCCGTCCCCCCCCCCAGAGACCCAGTACTTC.

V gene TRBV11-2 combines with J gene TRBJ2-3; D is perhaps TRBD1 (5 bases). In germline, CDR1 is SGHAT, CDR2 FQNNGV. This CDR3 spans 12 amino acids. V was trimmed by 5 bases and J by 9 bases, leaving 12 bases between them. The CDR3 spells CASSQGDVTQYF. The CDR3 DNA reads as TGTGCCAGCAGCCAAGGGGATGTGACGCAGTATTTT.

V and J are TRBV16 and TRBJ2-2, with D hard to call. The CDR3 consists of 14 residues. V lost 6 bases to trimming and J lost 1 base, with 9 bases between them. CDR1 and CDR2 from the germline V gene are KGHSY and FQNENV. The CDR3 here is CASSQKRNTGELFF. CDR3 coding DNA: TGTGCCAGCAGTCAAAAGAGGAACACCGGGGAGCTGTTTTTT.

The CDR3 coding sequence is TGCGCCAGCAGCCAGGGACCCGTGGGCACTGAAGCTTTCTTT. Translated, it gives CASSQGPVGTEAFF. The V gene is TRBV4-1, the J gene TRBJ1-1; a possible D gene is TRBD1 (5 bases). The CDR3 loop spans 14 amino acids. Germline CDR1 reads MGHRA; CDR2 reads YSYEKL. V lost 3 bases and J lost 4, with 12 bases in between.

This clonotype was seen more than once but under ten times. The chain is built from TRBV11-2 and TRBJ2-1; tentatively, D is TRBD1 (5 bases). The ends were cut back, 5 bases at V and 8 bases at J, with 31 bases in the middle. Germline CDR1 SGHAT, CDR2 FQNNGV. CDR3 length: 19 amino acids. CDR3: CASSTGPLQDFWGLDEQFF. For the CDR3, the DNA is TGTGCCAGCAGCACAGGCCCCTTGCAGGATTTCTGGGGCTTGGATGAGCAGTTCTTC.

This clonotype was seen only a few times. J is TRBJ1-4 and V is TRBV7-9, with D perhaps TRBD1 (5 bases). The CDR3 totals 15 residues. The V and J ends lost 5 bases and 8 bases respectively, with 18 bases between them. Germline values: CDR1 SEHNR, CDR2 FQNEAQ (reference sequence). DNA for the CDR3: TGTGCCAGCAGCCCGCCGGGAGGGGTGAACGAAAAACTGTTTTTT. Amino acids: CASSPPGGVNEKLFF.

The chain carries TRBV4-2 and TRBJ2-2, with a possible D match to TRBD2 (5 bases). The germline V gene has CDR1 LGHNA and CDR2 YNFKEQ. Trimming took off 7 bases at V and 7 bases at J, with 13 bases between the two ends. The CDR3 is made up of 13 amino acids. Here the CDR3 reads CASKEATHGELFF. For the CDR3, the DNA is TGTGCCAGCAAGGAGGCGACGCACGGGGAGCTGTTTTTT.

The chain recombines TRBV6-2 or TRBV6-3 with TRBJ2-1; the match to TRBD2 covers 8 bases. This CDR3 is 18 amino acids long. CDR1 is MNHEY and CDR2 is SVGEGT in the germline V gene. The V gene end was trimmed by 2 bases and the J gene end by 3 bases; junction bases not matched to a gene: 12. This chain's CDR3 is CASSYPLGSGTLYNEQFF. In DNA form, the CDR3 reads TGTGCCAGCAGTTACCCTCTGGGTAGCGGGACCCTCTACAATGAGCAGTTCTTC.